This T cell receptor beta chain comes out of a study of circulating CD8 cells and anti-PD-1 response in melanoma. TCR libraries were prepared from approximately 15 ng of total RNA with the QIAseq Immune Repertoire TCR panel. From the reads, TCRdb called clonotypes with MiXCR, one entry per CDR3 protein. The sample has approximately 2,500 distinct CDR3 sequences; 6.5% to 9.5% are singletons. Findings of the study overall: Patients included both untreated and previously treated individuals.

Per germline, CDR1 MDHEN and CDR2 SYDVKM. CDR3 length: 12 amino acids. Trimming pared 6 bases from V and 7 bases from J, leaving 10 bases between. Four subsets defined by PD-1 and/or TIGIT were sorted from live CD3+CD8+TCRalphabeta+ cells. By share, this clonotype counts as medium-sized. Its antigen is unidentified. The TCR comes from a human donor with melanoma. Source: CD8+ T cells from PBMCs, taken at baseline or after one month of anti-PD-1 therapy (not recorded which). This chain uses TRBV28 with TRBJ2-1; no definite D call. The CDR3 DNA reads TGTGCCAGCAGCCCATACAAAAATGAGCAGTTCTTC. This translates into CASSPYKNEQFF.